This record concerns one T cell receptor (beta chain) sequence. The data belong to a study of response to subunit inactivated influenza vaccine. The CDR3 is 19 residues long. With V trimmed by 6 bases and J by 2 bases, 18 bases remained unmatched. CDR1 is SGHAT and CDR2 is FQDESV in the germline V gene (reference sequence). TCRdb fed the RT-PCR reads into MiXCR, producing one record per CDR3 protein. The data contain approximately 480,000 distinct CDR3 sequences, roughly 9.8% of them seen just once; the ten biggest clones take up over 9.5%. V usage is TRBV11-1 and J usage is TRBJ2-3, with 9 bases aligning to TRBD1. This TCR derives from a man in his fifties or sixties who received an inactivated influenza vaccine. The sequenced sample was PBMCs from blood, obtained about 40 days after vaccination. DNA for the CDR3: TGTGCCAGCAGTCTCACAGAGAACCCCGGGACAGGGATCACAGATACGCAGTATTTT. It encodes CASSLTENPGTGITDTQYF.